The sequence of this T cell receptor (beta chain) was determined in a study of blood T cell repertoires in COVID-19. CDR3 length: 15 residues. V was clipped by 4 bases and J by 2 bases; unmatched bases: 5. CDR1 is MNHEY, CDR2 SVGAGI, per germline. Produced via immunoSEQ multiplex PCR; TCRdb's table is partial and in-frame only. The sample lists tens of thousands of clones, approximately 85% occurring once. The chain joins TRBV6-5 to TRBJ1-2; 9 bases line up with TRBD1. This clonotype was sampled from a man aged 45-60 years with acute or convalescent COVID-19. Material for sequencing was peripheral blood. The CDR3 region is CASSSGQGGNYGYTF. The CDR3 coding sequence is TGTGCCAGCAGTTCGGGACAGGGTGGCAACTATGGCTACACCTTC.